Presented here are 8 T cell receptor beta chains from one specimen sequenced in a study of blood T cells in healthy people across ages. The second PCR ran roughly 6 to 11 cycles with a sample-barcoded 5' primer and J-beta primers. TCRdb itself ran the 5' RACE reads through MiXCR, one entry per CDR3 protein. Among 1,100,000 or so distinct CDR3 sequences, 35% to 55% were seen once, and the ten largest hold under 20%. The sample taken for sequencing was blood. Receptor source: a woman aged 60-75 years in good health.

The CDR3 sequence is CASSLTQQNSPLHF. CDR3 DNA: TGTGCCAGCAGTTTGACCCAACAGAATTCACCCCTCCACTTT. This sequence joins TRBV27 and TRBJ1-6; unclear D gene. Germline V lookup: CDR1 MNHEY, CDR2 SMNVEV (reference sequence). V dropped 3 bases and J dropped 7 bases, with 10 bases sitting between them. This CDR3 is built from 14 residues.

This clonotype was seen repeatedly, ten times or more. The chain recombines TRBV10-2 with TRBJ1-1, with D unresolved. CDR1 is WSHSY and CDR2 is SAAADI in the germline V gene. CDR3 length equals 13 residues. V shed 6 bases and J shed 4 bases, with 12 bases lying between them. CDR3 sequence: CASRFQAGTEAFF. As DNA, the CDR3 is TGCGCCAGCAGGTTCCAGGCGGGCACTGAAGCTTTCTTT.

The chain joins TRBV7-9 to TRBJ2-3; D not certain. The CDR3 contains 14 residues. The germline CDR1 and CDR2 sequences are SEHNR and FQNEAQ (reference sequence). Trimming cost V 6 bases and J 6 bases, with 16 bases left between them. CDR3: CASRLPLTRDTQYF. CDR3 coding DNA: TGTGCCAGCAGGTTACCCCTCACCCGGGATACGCAGTATTTT.

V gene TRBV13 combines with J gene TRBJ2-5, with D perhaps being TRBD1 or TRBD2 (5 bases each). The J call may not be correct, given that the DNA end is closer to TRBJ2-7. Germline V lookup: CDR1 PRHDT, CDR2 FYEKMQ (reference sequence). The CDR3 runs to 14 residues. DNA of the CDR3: TGTGCCAGCAGCTTGGGGGTGAAGGGGTACGAGCAGTACTTC. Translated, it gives CASSLGVKGYEQYF.

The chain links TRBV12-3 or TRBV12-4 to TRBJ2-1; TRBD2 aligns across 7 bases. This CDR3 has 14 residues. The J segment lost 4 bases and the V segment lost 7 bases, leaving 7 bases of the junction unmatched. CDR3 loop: CASTRRRGYNEQFF. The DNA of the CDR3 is TGTGCCAGCACCCGACGGCGGGGGTACAATGAGCAGTTCTTC.

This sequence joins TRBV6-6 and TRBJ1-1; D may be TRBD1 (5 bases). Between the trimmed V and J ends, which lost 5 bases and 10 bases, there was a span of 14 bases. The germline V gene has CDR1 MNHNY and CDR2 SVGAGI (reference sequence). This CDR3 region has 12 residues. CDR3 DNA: TGTGCCAGCAGTCCCGAAGGGGTCAGAGCTTTCTTT. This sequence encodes CASSPEGVRAFF.

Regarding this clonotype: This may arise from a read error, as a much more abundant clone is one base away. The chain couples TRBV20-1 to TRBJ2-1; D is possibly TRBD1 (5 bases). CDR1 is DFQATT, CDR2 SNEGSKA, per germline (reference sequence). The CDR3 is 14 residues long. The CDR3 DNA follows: TGCAGTGCTAGAGATCCCCAGGGCTACAAGGAGCAGTTCTTC. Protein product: CSARDPQGYKEQFF.

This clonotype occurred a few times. The CDR3 sequence: CASTNSNNEQFF. DNA of the CDR3: TGTGCCAGCACCAACAGCAACAATGAGCAGTTCTTC. V and J are TRBV27 and TRBJ2-1, with D uncertain. In germline, CDR1 is MNHEY, CDR2 SMNVEV (reference sequence). V was pared by 7 bases and J by 5 bases, with 9 bases between. The CDR3 runs to 12 residues.